A single sample is the source of the 30 T cell receptor beta chains below, sequenced in a study of Ad26.COV2.S vaccination and SARS-CoV-2 variants. TCRdb's copy holds only in-frame clones and misses some; the assay was immunoSEQ multiplex PCR. The sample shows about 470,000 clones, 90% of them seen only once. As for treatment: some 20 received Ad26.COV2.S at low or high dose, single or two shots; roughly five received placebo; per-sample allocation not given. On day 63 after the first injection, vaccine and placebo recipients gave samples. Sequencing was performed on peripheral blood, taken in a trial of Ad26.COV2.S vaccine versus placebo. The receptors come from a person aged 18-60 years who received the Ad26.COV2.S COVID-19 vaccine or a placebo.

This clone was seen a single time. CDR3 DNA: TGTGCCAGCACGCGGGACACCGGACTAGCGGAAACCTCCTACGAGCAGTACTTC. Translating gives CASTRDTGLAETSYEQYF. This sequence joins TRBV25-1 and TRBJ2-7, with 10 bases identical to TRBD2. CDR3 length: 18 residues. The germline CDR1 and CDR2 sequences are MGHDK and SYGVNS. V was pared by 7 bases and J by 0 bases, with 15 bases of the junction left unmatched.

Of note for this clone: Other DNA sequences in the sample encode the same CDR3. This chain joins TRBV7-2 and TRBJ2-7; 9 positions agree with TRBD1. J lost 4 bases, V lost 6 bases, and 7 bases had no gene match. In germline, CDR1 is SGHTA, CDR2 FQGNSA. The CDR3 is made up of 14 amino acids. CDR3 DNA sequence: TGTGCCAGCAGTTTGGGACAGGGTGATTACGAGCAGTACTTC. Translation: CASSLGQGDYEQYF. The full variable domain, its missing parts supplied by reference TRBV7-2 and TRBJ2-7, is GAGVSQSPSNKVTEKGKDVELRCDPISGHTALYWYRQSLGQGLEFLIYFQGNSAPDKSGLPSDRFSAERTGGSVSTLTIQRTQQEDSAVYLCASSLGQGDYEQYFGPGTRLTVT.

The V call is TRBV28, the J call TRBJ2-2; D possibly matches TRBD1 or TRBD2 (5 bases each). The CDR3 runs to 16 residues. V gave up 4 bases and J gave up 5 bases, with 17 bases separating them. Germline CDR1 MDHEN, CDR2 SYDVKM. The CDR3, as DNA: TGTGCCAGCAGTTCGGGGACGGAGGCGGTAACCGGGGAGCTGTTTTTT. Its protein is CASSSGTEAVTGELFF.

This chain connects TRBV6-1 to TRBJ1-1, with TRBD1 identical over 8 bases. The CDR3 is made up of 16 amino acids. The V gene end was trimmed by 4 bases and the J gene end by 5 bases; junction bases not matched to a gene: 12. The germline V gene has CDR1 MNHNS and CDR2 SASEGT. CDR3 residues: CASSVPPGQGRTEAFF. The CDR3, as DNA: TGTGCCAGCAGTGTCCCCCCAGGACAGGGAAGGACTGAAGCTTTCTTT.

The chain recombines TRBV5-1 with TRBJ2-7; 13 bases line up with TRBD2. Unmatched junction bases numbered 15, after V lost 3 bases and J lost 6 bases. CDR3 length equals 18 residues. The germline gives CDR1 SGHRS, CDR2 YFSETQ. The CDR3, as DNA: TGCGCCAGCAGCTCGGGTGGACTAGCGGGAGACCGTCGGGGCGAGCAGTACTTC. This codes for CASSSGGLAGDRRGEQYF.

J is TRBJ1-2 and V is TRBV4-2, with 8 bases fitting TRBD1. This CDR3 is 13 amino acids long. Germline V gives CDR1 LGHNA, CDR2 YNFKEQ. The junction had 6 bases not matched to a gene; V was cut back by 4 bases and J by 8 bases. The CDR3 nucleotides are TGTGCCAGCAGCCTCCGGACAGGGAAAGGCTACACCTTC. Its protein product is CASSLRTGKGYTF.

This chain joins TRBV27 and TRBJ2-1; the D gene is possibly TRBD1 (5 bases). This CDR3 is built from 16 residues. The V end was cut by 5 bases, the J end by 9 bases, with 23 bases between. Germline assignment: CDR1 MNHEY and CDR2 SMNVEV (reference sequence). The CDR3 sequence is CASSPTRGATPGEQFF. The CDR3 region has the DNA TGTGCCAGCAGTCCCACTCGTGGGGCTACGCCCGGTGAGCAGTTCTTC.

The chain carries TRBV2 and TRBJ2-7; TRBD2 aligns across 8 bases. The CDR3 covers 14 residues. Germline CDR1 SNHLY, CDR2 FYNNEI. Losses at the gene ends were 4 bases for V and 4 bases for J; bases not matched to a gene: 6. CDR3 bases: TGTGCCAGCAGTGGCAGCGGGGGTCGGTACGAGCAGTACTTC. Encoded protein: CASSGSGGRYEQYF.

This clone was counted once. This chain uses TRBV13 with TRBJ2-3; TRBD2 matches 10 bases. Germline V gene data show CDR1 as PRHDT and CDR2 as FYEKMQ (reference sequence). The CDR3 sequence is 16 residues long. Trimming took 4 bases from V and 4 from J; bases not matched to a gene: 8. CDR3 DNA sequence: TGTGCCAGCAGCTCCAGCGGGAGGGCCCAGGCAGATACGCAGTATTTT. Protein: CASSSSGRAQADTQYF.

This chain joins TRBV5-4 and TRBJ1-4, with a possible D match to TRBD1 (5 bases). The CDR3 loop spans 14 amino acids. V lost 1 base to trimming and J lost 7 bases, with 11 bases between them. Germline V lookup: CDR1 SGHNT, CDR2 YYREEE (reference sequence). The CDR3 spells CASSLRGVGEKLFF. DNA for the CDR3: TGTGCCAGCAGCTTGCGAGGGGTTGGTGAAAAACTGTTTTTT.

V is TRBV15 and J is TRBJ1-6, with D maybe TRBD1 (5 bases). Trimming took 8 bases from V and 0 from J, leaving 8 bases between them. This CDR3 is 14 amino acids long. Germline V gene data show CDR1 as LNHNV and CDR2 as YYDKDF (reference sequence). The CDR3 here is CATSGSSYNSPLHF. CDR3 DNA sequence: TGTGCCACCTCAGGGAGCTCCTATAATTCACCCCTCCACTTT.

V gene TRBV6-2 or TRBV6-3 combines with J gene TRBJ1-2, with D tentatively TRBD1 (6 bases). CDR1 is MNHEY and CDR2 is SVGEGT in the germline V gene. V was shortened by 5 bases and J by 6 bases, with 19 bases between the two germline ends. This CDR3 has 15 amino acids. CDR3 sequence (DNA): TGTGCCAGCAGTCCCCGGGGCAGGGGTTCCCATGGCTACACCTTC. Its translation is CASSPRGRGSHGYTF.

The gene calls are TRBV7-8 and TRBJ2-1; 11 bases are a match to TRBD2. CDR1 SGHVS and CDR2 FQNEAQ come from the germline V gene. This CDR3 region has 17 residues. V lost 1 base and J lost 5; bases outside the gene matches: 7. In nucleotides, the CDR3 is TGTGCCAGCAGCTTAGGGGGACTAGCGGACATGAACAATGAGCAGTTCTTC. It specifies CASSLGGLADMNNEQFF.

This chain links TRBV10-3 with TRBJ2-3; TRBD1 aligns across 10 bases. The CDR3 contains 15 residues. V gave up 7 bases and J gave up 0 bases; unmatched junction bases: 4. The V gene's germline CDR1 is ENHRY and CDR2 SYGVKD. CDR3 coding DNA: TGTGCCATCACCGGGACAGGGGCTAGCACAGATACGCAGTATTTT. Protein sequence: CAITGTGASTDTQYF.

Only a few counts were recorded for this clone. The rearrangement joins TRBV5-1 to TRBJ1-3, with D possibly matching TRBD1 (5 bases). The CDR3 consists of 15 residues. Germline CDR1 SGHRS, CDR2 YFSETQ. V lost 3 bases and J 0 bases, leaving 10 bases between the germline ends. CDR3 sequence (DNA): TGCGCCAGCAGCTCAACAGGCGACTCTGGAAACACCATATATTTT. Protein sequence: CASSSTGDSGNTIYF.

The chain joins TRBV7-9 to TRBJ2-7; 8 nucleotides match TRBD1. With 4 bases clipped from V and 3 bases from J, the junction kept 8 bases outside the gene matches. Germline CDR1 is SEHNR and CDR2 is FQNEAQ (reference sequence). The length of the CDR3 is 15 residues. This CDR3 is CASSSPGQAGYEQYF. The CDR3 DNA sequence: TGTGCCAGCAGCTCACCGGGACAGGCTGGCTACGAGCAGTACTTC. Looking up the rest from reference TRBV7-9 and TRBJ2-7 gives the full variable domain: DTGVSQNPRHKITKRGQNVTFRCDPISEHNRLYWYRQTLGQGPEFLTYFQNEAQLEKSRLLSDRFSAERPKGSFSTLEIQRTEQGDSAMYLCASSSPGQAGYEQYFGPGTRLTVT.

J is TRBJ2-5 and V is TRBV12-3 or TRBV12-4; D call uncertain. V gave up 5 bases and J gave up 5 bases, with 9 bases separating them. CDR3 length: 12 residues. CDR3 DNA sequence: TGTGCCAGCAGTGTAACCGGGGAGACCCAGTACTTC. Amino acid sequence: CASSVTGETQYF.

V gene TRBV28 combines with J gene TRBJ2-5, with D possibly being TRBD2 (5 bases). CDR3 size: 15 residues. Germline-derived CDR1 and CDR2 are MDHEN and SYDVKM. V was pared by 2 bases and J by 1 base, with 11 bases between. In nucleotides, the CDR3 is TGTGCCAGCAGTTTACGGGAACCTGGCCAAGAGACCCAGTACTTC. Protein product: CASSLREPGQETQYF.

The genes are TRBV5-1 and TRBJ2-3, with D hard to call. The CDR3 is 16 residues long. V lost 0 bases to trimming and J lost 2 bases, with 13 bases between them. CDR1 is SGHRS, CDR2 YFSETQ, per germline. The CDR3 sequence is CASSLEGRPYTDTQYF. DNA for the CDR3: TGCGCCAGCAGCTTGGAGGGCAGGCCTTACACAGATACGCAGTATTTT.

About this clone itself: Other nucleotide sequences from this sample produce the same CDR3. The V gene is TRBV5-1, the J gene TRBJ1-3, with no clear D. V lost 0 bases to trimming and J lost 0 bases, with 7 bases between them. The germline CDR1 and CDR2 sequences are SGHRS and YFSETQ. This CDR3 has 15 amino acids. CDR3 in amino acids: CASSLASSSGNTIYF. DNA for the CDR3: TGCGCCAGCAGCTTGGCCAGTAGCTCTGGAAACACCATATATTTT.

J is TRBJ2-7 and V is TRBV5-4; D possibly matches TRBD1 or TRBD2 (5 bases each). Germline-derived CDR1 and CDR2 are SGHNT and YYREEE (reference sequence). CDR3 length: 15 residues. V was cut by 4 bases and J by 0 bases, with 14 bases left in between. CDR3: CASSIGTFVSYEQYF. CDR3 nucleotides: TGTGCCAGCAGCATAGGGACCTTTGTCTCCTACGAGCAGTACTTC.

The rearrangement joins TRBV19 to TRBJ2-3, with TRBD1 identical over 8 bases. V shed 7 bases, J shed 4 bases, and the junction held 7 bases outside the gene matches. This CDR3 comprises 14 residues. The germline CDR1 and CDR2 sequences are LNHDA and SQIVND (reference sequence). The CDR3 here is CASTGGLGPDTQYF. CDR3 in DNA: TGTGCCAGTACAGGGGGCTTAGGTCCAGATACGCAGTATTTT.

The genes are TRBV6-2 or TRBV6-3 and TRBJ2-5; 7 positions agree with TRBD2. J lost 4 bases, V lost 2 bases, and 4 bases had no gene match. The CDR3 extends over 14 amino acids. Germline V gene sequence: CDR1 MNHEY, CDR2 SVGEGT. The CDR3 is CASSYPGGIETQYF. The CDR3 DNA follows: TGTGCCAGCAGTTACCCGGGAGGAATAGAGACCCAGTACTTC.

In its sample, this clone was seen a few times. The rearrangement joins TRBV6-2 or TRBV6-3 to TRBJ2-7, with 7 bases that match TRBD2. Trimming removed 5 bases from V and 8 bases from J; junction bases left unmatched: 3. Germline assignment: CDR1 MNHEY and CDR2 SVGEGT. There are 11 residues in the CDR3. As DNA, the CDR3 is TGTGCCAGCAGTCTAGCGGAAAAGCAGTACTTC. Protein: CASSLAEKQYF.

V gene TRBV3-1 (or the pseudogene TRBV3-2) combines with J gene TRBJ1-4; 9 positions match TRBD1. The CDR3 totals 14 residues. Germline loops: CDR1 LGHDT, CDR2 YNNKEL (reference sequence). V lost 3 bases, J lost 5 bases, and 1 base stayed unmatched. The chain's CDR3 is CASSQTGGNEKLFF. As DNA, the CDR3 is TGTGCCAGCAGCCAGACAGGGGGAAATGAAAAACTGTTTTTT.

The rearrangement uses TRBV5-1 and TRBJ2-7; 12 bases are a match to TRBD1. Germline CDR1 and CDR2: SGHRS and YFSETQ. This CDR3 contains 15 residues. Trimming removed 4 bases from V and 3 bases from J; junction bases left unmatched: 5. Here the CDR3 DNA reads TGCGCCAGCAGCCCGGGGACAGGGGGCGGCTACGAGCAGTACTTC. Protein product: CASSPGTGGGYEQYF.

This clone was seen just once. The chain uses TRBV11-1 and TRBJ1-2; D is ambiguous. V was trimmed by 5 bases and J by 5 bases, leaving 15 bases between them. CDR1 and CDR2 (germline): SGHAT, FQDESV (reference sequence). The CDR3 covers 14 residues. The chain's CDR3 is CASSPPRGSYGYTF. CDR3 DNA: TGTGCCAGCAGCCCCCCGCGAGGGAGTTATGGCTACACCTTC. The full variable domain, completed using reference TRBV11-1 and TRBJ1-2, is EAEVAQSPRYKITEKSQAVAFWCDPISGHATLYWYRQILGQGPELLVQFQDESVVDDSQLPKDRFSAERLKGVDSTLKIQPAELGDSAMYLCASSPPRGSYGYTFGSGTRLTVV.

This sequence joins TRBV5-5 and TRBJ2-5, with 7 nucleotides matching TRBD1. V gave up 0 bases and J gave up 5 bases; unmatched junction bases: 4. CDR1 is SGHKS and CDR2 is YYEKEE in the germline V gene (reference sequence). The length of the CDR3 is 14 residues. This CDR3 reads CASSLGQGGETQYF. In DNA form, the CDR3 reads TGTGCCAGCAGCTTGGGACAGGGCGGGGAGACCCAGTACTTC. Full variable domain (missing parts from reference TRBV5-5 and TRBJ2-5): DAGVTQSPTHLIKTRGQQVTLRCSPISGHKSVSWYQQVLGQGPQFIFQYYEKEERGRGNFPDRFSARQFPNYSSELNVNALLLGDSALYLCASSLGQGGETQYFGPGTRLLVL.

This clone appeared once. This chain links TRBV7-3 with TRBJ2-3; possibly TRBD1 or TRBD2 for D (5 bases each). Germline V gene sequence: CDR1 SGHTA, CDR2 FQGTGA. Trimming removed 0 bases at V and 0 bases at J, with 7 bases between. This CDR3 spans 15 amino acids. CDR3 coding DNA: TGTGCCAGCAGCTTAACCGGGGCGAGCACAGATACGCAGTATTTT. Protein: CASSLTGASTDTQYF.

The rearrangement joins TRBV19 to TRBJ2-2; D may be TRBD1 or TRBD2 (5 bases each). This CDR3 is 14 amino acids long. Germline loops: CDR1 LNHDA, CDR2 SQIVND (reference sequence). The V gene lost 3 bases and the J gene lost 6 bases, with 11 bases spanning the gap. In DNA form, the CDR3 reads TGTGCCAGTAGTATCGGGGCAGGTCCCGGGGAGCTGTTTTTT. Protein: CASSIGAGPGELFF. Full variable domain (remainder filled in from reference TRBV19 and TRBJ2-2): DGGITQSPKYLFRKEGQNVTLSCEQNLNHDAMYWYRQDPGQGLRLIYYSQIVNDFQKGDIAEGYSVSREKKESFPLTVTSAQKNPTAFYLCASSIGAGPGELFFGEGSRLTVL.